The 13 T cell receptor beta chains in this list originate from one sample, sequenced in a study of blood T cells in healthy people across ages. Then a second PCR, running about 6 to 11 cycles, was carried out with a sample-barcoded 5' primer and a J-beta primer mix. MiXCR, applied by TCRdb to the 5' RACE reads, yields one record per CDR3 protein. The sample includes some 780,000 distinct CDR3 sequences, about 56% of them seen just once. The sample comprised blood. All receptors come from a man in his forties in good health.

V gene TRBV3-1 combines with J gene TRBJ2-5; no clear D. V gave up 1 base and J gave up 2 bases, with 8 bases separating them. CDR1 and CDR2 from the germline V gene are LGHDT and YNNKEL (reference sequence). This CDR3 region has 14 residues. The CDR3 protein is CASSQGPLQETQYF. The DNA of the CDR3 is TGTGCCAGCAGCCAAGGTCCCTTACAAGAGACCCAGTACTTC.

This clonotype came up once. The chain couples TRBV20-1 to TRBJ2-5; D could derive from TRBD1 or TRBD2 (5 bases each). The J call may not be correct, given that the DNA end is closer to TRBJ2-7. CDR1 is DFQATT, CDR2 SNEGSKA, per germline (reference sequence). This CDR3 spans 11 amino acids. The CDR3 coding sequence is TGCAGTGCTAGAGATGGGACCGAGCAGTACTTC. Its translation: CSARDGTEQYF.

The chain recombines TRBV20-1 with TRBJ1-5; D gene uncertain. V shed 0 bases and J shed 6 bases, with 6 bases lying between them. The CDR3 has 12 amino acids. The germline CDR1 and CDR2 sequences are DFQATT and SNEGSKA (reference sequence). The CDR3: CSARDGGQPQHF. CDR3 bases: TGCAGTGCTAGAGATGGCGGTCAGCCCCAGCATTTT.

V is TRBV6-2 or TRBV6-3 and J is TRBJ1-2, with 8 bases that match TRBD1. After removal of 6 bases from V and 9 bases from J, the junction contained 12 bases not matched to a gene. Germline V gene data show CDR1 as MNHEY and CDR2 as SVGEGT. This CDR3 has 14 residues. The CDR3, as DNA: TGTGCCAGCAGCTCGACAGGGGATCTGCTAAGCTACACCTTC. Residues: CASSSTGDLLSYTF.

The rearrangement uses TRBV3-1 and TRBJ2-7, with unresolved D. CDR3 size: 13 residues. V lost 3 bases and J 4 bases, leaving 10 bases between the germline ends. Germline V gene data show CDR1 as LGHDT and CDR2 as YNNKEL (reference sequence). DNA of the CDR3: TGTGCCAGCAGCCAGCTTCACGAATACGAGCAGTACTTC. Its translation: CASSQLHEYEQYF.

In regard to this clonotype: An end of the junction differs from the germline gene, which may be a read error. The chain joins TRBV7-3 to TRBJ2-4; D gene ambiguous. The CDR3 contains 15 residues. Germline V lookup: CDR1 SGHTA, CDR2 FQGTGA. CDR3 region: CASSSLGSPKNIRYF. CDR3 nucleotides: TGTGCCAGCAGCTCCCTGGGGTCTCCCAAAAACATTCGGTACTTC.

V and J are TRBV7-2 and TRBJ2-1, with TRBD2 matching over 11 bases. This CDR3 has 15 amino acids. V lost 5 bases to trimming and J lost 5 bases; unmatched junction nucleotides: 5. Germline V CDR1 and CDR2: SGHTA, FQGNSA. Written as DNA, the CDR3 is TGTGCCAGCAGCCGTACGACTAGCGGGAACAATGAGCAGTTCTTC. This codes for CASSRTTSGNNEQFF. The variable domain in full, with the rest retrieved from reference TRBV7-2 and TRBJ2-1, is GAGVSQSPSNKVTEKGKDVELRCDPISGHTALYWYRQSLGQGLEFLIYFQGNSAPDKSGLPSDRFSAERTGGSVSTLTIQRTQQEDSAVYLCASSRTTSGNNEQFFGPGTRLTVL.

This clonotype came up a few times. The CDR3 bases are TGTGCCAGCAGCTTGGTGGGGGAGCCCCAGCATTTT. Its translation: CASSLVGEPQHF. The chain links TRBV5-8 to TRBJ1-5, with a possible D match to TRBD1 (5 bases). With 0 bases removed from V and 8 bases from J, the gap between germline ends came to 6 bases. This CDR3 has 12 residues. Germline V CDR1 and CDR2: SGHTS, YDEGEE.

The V call is TRBV5-6, the J call TRBJ2-1; D is undetermined. The CDR3 length is 14 residues. Germline V gene sequence: CDR1 SGHDT, CDR2 YYEEEE. Trimming removed 4 bases from V and 8 bases from J, with 16 bases in between. The CDR3: CASSRGRLSDEQFF. DNA of the CDR3: TGTGCCAGCAGCCGCGGCCGATTAAGCGATGAGCAGTTCTTC.

This clonotype is a singleton in its sample. V is TRBV7-9 and J is TRBJ1-2, with D maybe TRBD1 (6 bases). The CDR3 runs to 13 residues. Germline CDR1 is SEHNR and CDR2 is FQNEAQ (reference sequence). Trimming left V 5 bases short and J 8 bases short, with 15 bases between. The CDR3 DNA reads TGTGCCAGCAGCCCAACTAACAGGGTCGGCTACACCTTC. Its protein is CASSPTNRVGYTF.

J is TRBJ2-1 and V is TRBV4-2; 11 bases line up with TRBD2. CDR1 is LGHNA and CDR2 is YNFKEQ in the germline V gene. The CDR3 extends over 19 amino acids. V dropped 0 bases and J dropped 5; count of bases not matched to a gene: 12. CDR3 DNA sequence: TGTGCCAGCAGCCAAGATTTAGCGGGAGGGGCGTCGGCCGACAATGAGCAGTTCTTC. Translation: CASSQDLAGGASADNEQFF.

The V gene is TRBV4-3, the J gene TRBJ2-3; 14 bases fit TRBD2. Germline V gene data show CDR1 as LGHNA and CDR2 as YSLEER. J lost 5 bases, V lost 4 bases, and 5 bases had no gene match. This CDR3 region has 16 residues. The CDR3 loop reads CASSRKGLAGVDTQYF. CDR3 coding DNA: TGCGCCAGCAGCCGGAAGGGACTAGCGGGAGTAGATACGCAGTATTTT.

This clonotype turned up a few times. The V and J genes are TRBV15 and TRBJ1-6; no clear D. V lost 0 bases, J lost 6 bases, and 12 bases lay in between. Germline V gene data show CDR1 as LNHNV and CDR2 as YYDKDF (reference sequence). The CDR3 length is 16 residues. The CDR3 DNA is TGTGCCACCAGCAGAGAAGTCGGCCTTAGTAATTCACCCCTCCACTTT. Protein: CATSREVGLSNSPLHF.